The 9 T cell receptor beta chains reported below all come from one sample, sequenced in a study of T cell therapy after organ transplantation (dated by TCRdb to between 2019 and 2020). The antigens of these receptors remain unknown. The sample's time point label, in plain terms: 4-8 weeks after completion of therapy. Library prep was done by the immunoSEQ multiplex PCR assay. The source is immuneACCESS, and TCRdb retained only in-frame sequences with V and J called. Part of the clones is not carried over; for the studies checked, unresolved V genes explain less than half of this, and the remainder is unexplained. The table for this sample lists approximately 20,000 clones; around 80% of them were counted only once. 9.2% of the sample comes from the top ten. The specimen comprised CD8+ T cells from blood, sampled after autologous CMV-specific T cell therapy. The receptor set was obtained from a human patient who had received a solid organ transplant and had CMV disease. Post transplant, some T cells may arise from the graft donor.

CDR3 in amino acids: CASSISGQSSGANVLTF. Here the CDR3 DNA reads TGTGCCAGTAGTATTTCCGGACAGAGCTCTGGGGCCAACGTCCTGACTTTC. This chain connects TRBV19 to TRBJ2-6, with a tentative D call TRBD1 (6 bases). The germline V gene has CDR1 LNHDA and CDR2 SQIVND (reference sequence). There are 17 residues in the CDR3. V lost 3 bases and J 0 bases, leaving 12 bases between the germline ends. The full variable domain, rest sourced from reference TRBV19 and TRBJ2-6, is DGGITQSPKYLFRKEGQNVTLSCEQNLNHDAMYWYRQDPGQGLRLIYYSQIVNDFQKGDIAEGYSVSREKKESFPLTVTSAQKNPTAFYLCASSISGQSSGANVLTFGAGSRLTVL.

This sequence joins TRBV6-1 and TRBJ2-3; 11 bases match TRBD1. In germline, CDR1 is MNHNS, CDR2 SASEGT. The CDR3 totals 14 residues. With 6 bases clipped from V and 2 bases from J, the junction kept 1 base outside the gene matches. CDR3 sequence: CASRDRGLTDTQYF. As DNA, the CDR3 is TGTGCCAGCAGGGACAGGGGGCTCACAGATACGCAGTATTTT.

This chain joins TRBV6-5 and TRBJ2-3; TRBD2 is a possible D gene (6 bases). With 0 bases removed from V and 3 bases from J, the gap between germline ends came to 7 bases. The CDR3 is 14 amino acids. The germline V gene has CDR1 MNHEY and CDR2 SVGAGI. CDR3 protein: CASSYSGTTDTQYF. The CDR3 DNA reads TGTGCCAGCAGTTACTCAGGGACTACAGATACGCAGTATTTT.

The chain couples TRBV5-4 to TRBJ2-1, with D uncertain. CDR1 SGHNT and CDR2 YYREEE come from the germline V gene (reference sequence). The germline V and J ends were trimmed by 0 bases and 5 bases, with 6 bases remaining between them. The CDR3 totals 13 residues. Written as DNA, the CDR3 is TGTGCCAGCAGCTTGGCGAGCCACAATGAGCAGTTCTTC. It is translated as CASSLASHNEQFF.

The rearrangement uses TRBV19 and TRBJ1-1; weak D call: TRBD1 (6 bases). Germline V gene data show CDR1 as LNHDA and CDR2 as SQIVND (reference sequence). The V gene lost 0 bases and the J gene lost 4 bases, with 12 bases spanning the gap. The CDR3 has 15 amino acids. CDR3 DNA sequence: TGTGCCAGTAGTATAGATAGCAGGGGTGTCACTGAAGCTTTCTTT. Amino acid sequence: CASSIDSRGVTEAFF.

The chain links TRBV19 to TRBJ2-7, with D perhaps matching TRBD2 (7 bases). Germline CDR1 LNHDA, CDR2 SQIVND (reference sequence). There are 15 residues in the CDR3. V was trimmed by 3 bases and J by 0 bases, leaving 12 bases between them. Written as DNA, the CDR3 is TGTGCCAGTAGTATCGCGGGGGCAACCTCCTACGAGCAGTACTTC. This codes for CASSIAGATSYEQYF. Looking up the rest from reference TRBV19 and TRBJ2-7 gives the full variable domain: DGGITQSPKYLFRKEGQNVTLSCEQNLNHDAMYWYRQDPGQGLRLIYYSQIVNDFQKGDIAEGYSVSREKKESFPLTVTSAQKNPTAFYLCASSIAGATSYEQYFGPGTRLTVT.

This chain uses TRBV6-5 with TRBJ1-1; TRBD1 matches 8 bases. V was pared by 5 bases and J by 5 bases, with 7 bases of the junction left unmatched. The CDR3 runs to 14 residues. CDR1 MNHEY and CDR2 SVGAGI come from the germline V gene. For the CDR3, the DNA is TGTGCCAGCAGTCGACAGGGGTTAGGGACTGAAGCTTTCTTT. Residues: CASSRQGLGTEAFF.

V is TRBV27 and J is TRBJ1-4; TRBD1 agrees at 10 bases. The junction had 6 bases not matched to a gene; V was cut back by 7 bases and J by 7 bases. The germline gives CDR1 MNHEY, CDR2 SMNVEV (reference sequence). The CDR3 is 14 amino acids. The CDR3 nucleotides read TGTGCCAGCACCGTGACAGGGGGCACTGAAAAACTGTTTTTT. Its translation: CASTVTGGTEKLFF. Full variable domain (outside the CDR3, taken from reference TRBV27 and TRBJ1-4): EAQVTQNPRYLITVTGKKLTVTCSQNMNHEYMSWYRQDPGLGLRQIYYSMNVEVTDKGDVPEGYKVSRKEKRNFPLILESPSPNQTSLYFCASTVTGGTEKLFFGSGTQLSVL.

J is TRBJ2-5 and V is TRBV4-2; the match to TRBD1 covers 7 bases. Germline CDR1 LGHNA, CDR2 YNFKEQ. The CDR3 is 16 residues long. The V segment lost 4 bases and the J segment 0 bases; nucleotides outside the gene matches: 8. CDR3: CASSPSPTGNQETQYF. The CDR3, as DNA: TGTGCCAGCAGCCCTTCCCCGACAGGGAACCAAGAGACCCAGTACTTC.